The present T cell receptor beta chain was sequenced within a study of post-analysis software for immune sequencing data. Background on the study: Recorded subtypes: relapsing-remitting, secondary progressive, progressive-relapsing; some patients unannotated. General observations from the study: Batch-matched samples strongly co-clustered by F measure. About five TRBV segments appeared more often in patients than in controls, and TRBV5-6, TRBV5-1 and TRBV20-1 were among these. Controls significantly exceeded multiple sclerosis patients in normalized Chao1 diversity.

On this clonotype itself: Its target is unknown.

The TCR beta cDNA libraries carried unique molecular identifiers. Each batch of about 0.9 to 10 million T cells produced a few hundred thousand cDNA molecules. TCRdb passed the PCR reads through MiXCR, listing each CDR3 protein once. The table lists roughly 540,000 distinct CDR3 sequences, approximately 34% of them singletons, with about 6% in the top ten. This CDR3 has 15 residues. From germline, CDR1 is MNHEY and CDR2 SVGAGI. V gave up 5 bases and J gave up 5 bases; unmatched junction bases: 6. The rearrangement links TRBV6-5 to TRBJ1-5; TRBD1 aligns across 10 bases. Sequenced input: blood. The source of this sequence is a girl younger than 18 with multiple sclerosis. CDR3 region: CASSRTGGADQPQHF. CDR3 nucleotides: TGTGCCAGCAGTCGGACAGGGGGAGCCGATCAGCCCCAGCATTTT.